This record concerns one TCR beta chain sequence. Its antigen is unknown. Germline lookup yields CDR1 LNHDA and CDR2 SQIVND (reference sequence). The CDR3 totals 17 residues. Deletions cut 8 bases from V and 8 bases from J, with 25 bases between. This sample stems from a study of T cell repertoires in cytomegalovirus infection. The overall study: It was the public TCR beta signatures that indicated both CMV infection and matching HLA type. General study findings and limits: Across the ex vivo response, the dominant clonotypes were HLA-C-restricted CMV-specific TCR beta clonotypes.

TCRdb fed the reads into MiXCR, producing one record per CDR3 protein. The sample has 900,000 to 950,000 distinct CDR3 sequences, about a third seen once; the top ten hold roughly 13%. The clonotype originates from a human donor in good health (CMV status not recorded). Some clones in this sample may be carry-over from other donors' samples. This material consisted of cultured CD8+ T cells from PBMCs, taken from culture after CMV antigen stimulation. The gene calls are TRBV19 and TRBJ1-6; possible D gene TRBD1, 6 bases. The CDR3 loop is CASAIIFRDTDHSPLHF. The CDR3 DNA reads TGTGCCAGTGCGATAATTTTTCGGGACACCGACCATTCACCCCTCCACTTT.